In this sample, the clone carrying this TCR beta chain is medium-sized (0.01 to 0.1%). The CDR3 length is 15 residues. From germline, CDR1 is MNHNS and CDR2 SASEGT. V dropped 7 bases and J dropped 5; count of bases not matched to a gene: 8. The data were taken from a study of immune characterization of retroperitoneal liposarcoma. TCRdb reprocessed the PCR reads with MiXCR, giving one entry per CDR3 protein. The table shows 8,500 to 14,000 distinct CDR3 sequences, with over 20% occurring only once. The receptor comes from a female donor with retroperitoneal liposarcoma. The material sequenced was blood. The V gene is TRBV6-1, the J gene TRBJ2-1; TRBD2 matches 10 bases. The CDR3 DNA reads TGTGCCAGCACCCGGGGGGGGACTAGCGACAATGAGCAGTTCTTC. Translating gives CASTRGGTSDNEQFF.